Included here is one T cell receptor (beta chain) sequence, with context. The data belong to a study of technical replicates of blood from a few donors. Germline V gene lookup returns CDR1 LGHNA and CDR2 YSLEER. CDR3 length: 16 residues. V was shortened by 1 base and J by 9 bases, with 16 bases between the two germline ends. Sequenced by immunoSEQ multiplex PCR; TCRdb stores in-frame clones only, minus some. The data contain 53,000 or so clones, about 86% of them seen just once; the ten biggest clones take up roughly 5.8%. The sample consisted of PBMCs. This TCR was recovered from a human donor in good health. Some clones in this sample may be carry-over from other donors' samples. This chain joins TRBV4-3 and TRBJ1-6, with a possible D match to TRBD1 (6 bases). This chain's CDR3 is CASSQGVGGFGSPLHF. DNA for the CDR3: TGCGCCAGCAGCCAAGGTGTTGGGGGCTTTGGTTCACCCCTCCACTTT.